The 30 T cell receptor beta chains below were found in one sample sequenced in a study of beta chain features in type 1 diabetes (dated by TCRdb to 2016 to 2018). The paper as a whole reports these results and caveats: In all four CD4+ subsets, TCRB CDR3 length was moderately but significantly shorter in type 1 diabetes patients.

Libraries were constructed by the immunoSEQ multiplex PCR assay. The entire amount of isolated RNA was reverse transcribed using the High Capacity cDNA Reverse Transcription Kit, so the sequenced TCRB transcripts were expressed ones. TCRdb re-hosts the immuneACCESS table, in-frame sequences only. Its copies lack some clones; in the studies checked, an unresolved V gene accounts for under half of them, and the cause for the rest is not known. The sample table shows about 140,000 clones, and about 12% are seen once. The top ten hold roughly 1.4% of the sample. No cognate antigen is known for these TCRs. The sample taken for sequencing was central memory CD4+ T cells from blood. The receptor set was obtained from a man aged 18 to 29 with type 1 diabetes.

There are many counts of this clone. This rearrangement joins TRBV19 to TRBJ1-1; 9 bases are a match to TRBD1. This CDR3 comprises 15 residues. The V gene's germline CDR1 is LNHDA and CDR2 SQIVND (reference sequence). V lost 7 bases and J lost 1; bases outside the gene matches: 7. Written as DNA, the CDR3 is TGTGCCAGTAACCCGGACAGGGGACAGAACACTGAAGCTTTCTTT. This encodes CASNPDRGQNTEAFF.

This clone has more than one count but fewer than ten. This chain joins TRBV7-2 and TRBJ1-3, with 7 bases lining up with TRBD1. The germline gives CDR1 SGHTA, CDR2 FQGNSA. The trim removed 5 bases at V and 0 bases at J, leaving 1 base unmatched. This CDR3 has 14 residues. DNA of the CDR3: TGTGCCAGCAGCAGGGACAGCTCTGGAAACACCATATATTTT. Residues: CASSRDSSGNTIYF.

The V call is TRBV6-1, the J call TRBJ2-7; D remains ambiguous. Trimming shortened V by 2 bases and J by 3 bases, and 11 bases separated the two germline ends. The CDR3 runs 14 residues. The germline V gene has CDR1 MNHNS and CDR2 SASEGT. CDR3 sequence: CASSELGNNYEQYF. CDR3 nucleotides: TGTGCCAGCAGTGAACTCGGAAACAACTACGAGCAGTACTTC.

A note on this clone: The same CDR3 also results from other DNA sequences found in this sample. The rearrangement links TRBV11-2 to TRBJ2-5, with TRBD1 identical over 7 bases. Looked up from germline, CDR1 is SGHAT and CDR2 is FQNNGV. V gave up 5 bases and J gave up 5 bases; unmatched junction bases: 11. The CDR3 length is 15 residues. CDR3 sequence: CASSPRTGRGETQYF. The CDR3 DNA is TGTGCCAGCAGCCCCCGCACGGGCAGGGGGGAGACCCAGTACTTC.

In its sample, this clone was seen many times. The genes are TRBV28 and TRBJ2-6; perhaps TRBD1 as D (7 bases). The germline V gene encodes CDR1 MDHEN and CDR2 SYDVKM. V was shortened by 4 bases and J by 3 bases, with 19 bases between the two germline ends. The CDR3 length is 18 residues. The CDR3 reads CASSSPAGGGRGANVLTF. The CDR3 DNA reads as TGTGCCAGCAGTTCCCCCGCAGGGGGAGGTCGTGGGGCCAACGTCCTGACTTTC.

In this sample, this clone turned up a few times. This rearrangement joins TRBV7-9 to TRBJ1-5, with 10 bases fitting TRBD1. Germline CDR1 and CDR2: SEHNR and FQNEAQ (reference sequence). Losses at the gene ends were 5 bases for V and 4 bases for J; bases not matched to a gene: 2. The CDR3 totals 14 residues. The chain's CDR3 is CASSRGQGNQPQHF. The CDR3 DNA follows: TGTGCCAGCAGCAGGGGACAGGGGAATCAGCCCCAGCATTTT.

This clone has just a few counts. The sample holds other DNA sequences that translate to the same CDR3. V and J are TRBV20-1 and TRBJ2-7, with D hard to call. Trimming cost V 1 base and J 3 bases, with 4 bases left between them. The CDR3 extends over 11 amino acids. CDR1 and CDR2 (germline): DFQATT, SNEGSKA (reference sequence). In nucleotides, the CDR3 is TGCAGTGCTAGAGTCCTCTACGAGCAGTACTTC. This codes for CSARVLYEQYF.

As to this clone: The sample carries other DNA sequences with the same CDR3. The gene calls are TRBV20-1 and TRBJ1-2; D remains unclear. The CDR3 is made up of 11 amino acids. Germline loops: CDR1 DFQATT, CDR2 SNEGSKA (reference sequence). Trimming cost V 3 bases and J 5 bases, with 7 bases left between them. The CDR3 region is CSASAGYGYTF. CDR3 sequence (DNA): TGCAGTGCTAGCGCGGGGTATGGCTACACCTTC.

This clone has a handful of counts. The same CDR3 also results from other DNA sequences found in this sample. This rearrangement joins TRBV6-1 to TRBJ2-5, with 10 nucleotides matching TRBD2. V lost 4 bases and J lost 1; bases outside the gene matches: 0. Germline CDR1 reads MNHNS; CDR2 reads SASEGT. The CDR3 consists of 14 residues. CDR3 sequence (DNA): TGTGCCAGCAGTGGACTAGCGGGCCAAGAGACCCAGTACTTC. Its translation is CASSGLAGQETQYF.

The V and J genes are TRBV5-1 and TRBJ1-4, with D perhaps matching TRBD1 (6 bases). Trimming pared 2 bases from V and 6 bases from J, leaving 11 bases between. The CDR3 contains 14 residues. CDR1 SGHRS and CDR2 YFSETQ come from the germline V gene. This chain's CDR3 is CASSLQGMDEKLFF. In nucleotides, the CDR3 is TGCGCCAGCAGCTTACAGGGAATGGATGAAAAACTGTTTTTT.

The chain couples TRBV19 to TRBJ1-2, with D unresolved. Germline V gene lookup returns CDR1 LNHDA and CDR2 SQIVND (reference sequence). Trimming took 7 bases from V and 1 from J, leaving 13 bases between them. The CDR3 extends over 14 amino acids. This chain's CDR3 is CASTVNGVNYGYTF. The CDR3 nucleotides read TGTGCCAGTACCGTAAACGGGGTTAACTATGGCTACACCTTC.

Written as DNA, the CDR3 is TGTGCAAGTCGCCCAGGGGCCGGGCCGCCCCCAGATACGCAGTATTTT. This translates into CASRPGAGPPPDTQYF. V is TRBV12-2 and J is TRBJ2-3; whether TRBD1, the table's D call, matches the DNA was not checked. TRBV12-2 constitutes a pseudogene. The CDR3 runs to 16 residues.

V gene TRBV6-1 combines with J gene TRBJ2-5; D may be TRBD1 (5 bases). The end of the DNA aligns better with TRBJ2-7, so the J call may be wrong. Germline V lookup: CDR1 MNHNS, CDR2 SASEGT. CDR3 length equals 12 residues. In DNA form, the CDR3 reads TGTGCCAGCAGGAAGACAGACTACGAGCAGTACTTC. This translates into CASRKTDYEQYF.

The chain joins TRBV5-1 to TRBJ1-5; maybe TRBD1 (6 bases). Germline CDR1 and CDR2: SGHRS and YFSETQ. V was trimmed by 0 bases and J by 2 bases, leaving 9 bases between them. The length of the CDR3 is 15 residues. The CDR3 nucleotides are TGCGCCAGCAGCTTGGTGCCAGGGGGCAATCAGCCCCAGCATTTT. It is translated as CASSLVPGGNQPQHF.

This sequence joins TRBV28 and TRBJ1-5; TRBD1 is a possible D gene (6 bases). The CDR3 is 17 residues long. V gave up 7 bases and J gave up 7 bases, with 26 bases separating them. Germline lookup yields CDR1 MDHEN and CDR2 SYDVKM. The CDR3 DNA sequence: TGTGCCAGCAAGGCAGGTGGTGTCGGGGGCAAAGGCCAGCCCCAGCATTTT. This gives the protein CASKAGGVGGKGQPQHF.

This clone was detected once. The rearrangement links TRBV27 to TRBJ2-2; D is possibly TRBD2 (5 bases). Looked up from germline, CDR1 is MNHEY and CDR2 is SMNVEV (reference sequence). The CDR3 runs to 13 residues. Between the trimmed V and J ends, which lost 8 bases and 0 bases, there was a span of 7 bases. CDR3: CASWETNTGELFF. DNA of the CDR3: TGTGCCAGCTGGGAGACGAACACCGGGGAGCTGTTTTTT.

This clone has only a few counts. The rearrangement joins TRBV7-9 to TRBJ2-3, with TRBD1 as a possible D gene (6 bases). V shed 5 bases and J shed 3 bases, with 12 bases lying between them. Germline V lookup: CDR1 SEHNR, CDR2 FQNEAQ (reference sequence). The CDR3 consists of 14 residues. This chain's CDR3 is CASSKTTGTDTQYF. CDR3 DNA: TGTGCCAGCAGCAAGACAACAGGGACAGATACGCAGTATTTT.

CDR3 DNA: TGTGCCAGCAGTCTATACAGGGTAGGGGCCACAGATACGCAGTATTTT. It encodes CASSLYRVGATDTQYF. The chain uses TRBV6-6 and TRBJ2-3; weak D call: TRBD1 (6 bases). The CDR3 runs 16 residues. Trimming cost V 5 bases and J 2 bases, with 17 bases left between them. Per germline, CDR1 MNHNY and CDR2 SVGAGI (reference sequence).

This clone was seen a few times. This chain connects TRBV5-1 to TRBJ1-4; possibly TRBD1 for D (5 bases). The CDR3 is 16 residues long. Trimming removed 1 base from V and 0 bases from J, with 10 bases in between. The V gene's germline CDR1 is SGHRS and CDR2 YFSETQ. The CDR3 DNA reads TGCGCCAGCAGCTTGTACAGGCCGACAACTAATGAAAAACTGTTTTTT. Its translation: CASSLYRPTTNEKLFF.

The table lists this clone with a few counts. This rearrangement joins TRBV28 to TRBJ2-3; D is ambiguous. CDR1 and CDR2 (germline): MDHEN, SYDVKM. This CDR3 contains 12 residues. The germline V and J ends were trimmed by 2 bases and 3 bases, with 3 bases remaining between them. Here the CDR3 reads CASSLGTDTQYF. CDR3 in DNA: TGTGCCAGCAGTTTAGGGACAGATACGCAGTATTTT.

In its sample, this clone was seen a few times. The chain carries TRBV7-9 and TRBJ2-1, with TRBD2 identical over 12 bases. Losses at the gene ends were 1 base for V and 4 bases for J; bases not matched to a gene: 2. The V gene's germline CDR1 is SEHNR and CDR2 FQNEAQ (reference sequence). This CDR3 contains 16 residues. CDR3 nucleotides: TGTGCCAGCAGCTTAGAGGGGACTAGCGGGTACAATGAGCAGTTCTTC. Its protein is CASSLEGTSGYNEQFF.

The chain recombines TRBV28 with TRBJ1-3; D possibly corresponds to TRBD1 (5 bases). Trimming stripped 5 bases from V and 0 bases from J, with 20 bases between. Germline CDR1 is MDHEN and CDR2 is SYDVKM. The CDR3 has 18 residues. CDR3 sequence: CASSPPGLILSSGNTIYF. In DNA, the CDR3 is TGTGCCAGCAGTCCCCCGGGACTGATACTGAGCTCTGGAAACACCATATATTTT.

This clone was recorded a few times. The chain combines TRBV6-5 with TRBJ2-7, with no clear D. The germline V gene encodes CDR1 MNHEY and CDR2 SVGAGI. The length of the CDR3 is 13 residues. The V gene lost 2 bases and the J gene lost 3 bases, with 8 bases spanning the gap. Written as DNA, the CDR3 is TGTGCCAGCAGTTACGGCGCCTACTACGAGCAGTACTTC. This translates into CASSYGAYYEQYF.

V usage is TRBV7-9 and J usage is TRBJ2-3, with 9 bases identical to TRBD1. The trim removed 5 bases at V and 0 bases at J, leaving 6 bases unmatched. The CDR3 runs 16 residues. The germline gives CDR1 SEHNR, CDR2 FQNEAQ (reference sequence). The chain's CDR3 is CASSEGQGISTDTQYF. CDR3 in DNA: TGTGCCAGCAGCGAGGGACAGGGAATCAGCACAGATACGCAGTATTTT.

Many counts were recorded for this clone. The rearrangement uses TRBV20-1 and TRBJ2-5; D gene uncertain. CDR1 and CDR2 (germline): DFQATT, SNEGSKA (reference sequence). This CDR3 has 11 amino acids. V was clipped by 5 bases and J by 2 bases, with 6 bases between them. The CDR3: CSASFQETQYF. The DNA of the CDR3 is TGCAGTGCTTCTTTTCAAGAGACCCAGTACTTC.

The J gene is TRBJ2-1, the V gene TRBV5-1, with 8 bases aligning to TRBD1. The V gene end was trimmed by 4 bases and the J gene end by 1 base; junction bases not matched to a gene: 7. This CDR3 is 16 amino acids long. The V gene's germline CDR1 is SGHRS and CDR2 YFSETQ. In nucleotides, the CDR3 is TGCGCCAGCAGCGGGCCGGACAGGGTGTCCTACAATGAGCAGTTCTTC. Protein product: CASSGPDRVSYNEQFF.

The chain joins TRBV28 to TRBJ2-6; a weak D match, TRBD2 (5 bases). CDR3 size: 15 residues. CDR1 is MDHEN and CDR2 is SYDVKM in the germline V gene. Trimming removed 5 bases from V and 0 bases from J, with 8 bases in between. The CDR3 DNA reads as TGTGCCAGCAGTACTGGAGGCTCTGGGGCCAACGTCCTGACTTTC. Protein sequence: CASSTGGSGANVLTF.

The chain carries TRBV28 and TRBJ1-1; D might be TRBD1 (5 bases). CDR1 is MDHEN and CDR2 is SYDVKM in the germline V gene. This CDR3 comprises 11 residues. V was trimmed by 6 bases and J by 10 bases, leaving 12 bases between them. In nucleotides, the CDR3 is TGTGCCAGCAGCCAACAGGAGGGAGCTTTCTTT. Translating gives CASSQQEGAFF.

This clone was seen more than once but under ten times. This chain links TRBV29-1 with TRBJ1-2; TRBD1 matches at 7 bases. Germline assignment: CDR1 SQVTM and CDR2 ANQGSEA. This CDR3 has 14 residues. Trimming at V came to 0 bases and at J to 6 bases, leaving 7 bases not matched to a gene. CDR3 sequence (DNA): TGCAGCGTTGAAGATGTGGGCCAGGGGGATGGCTACACCTTC. It encodes CSVEDVGQGDGYTF.

This clone was observed a handful of times. The gene calls are TRBV28 and TRBJ1-5; D unresolved. Germline V gene data show CDR1 as MDHEN and CDR2 as SYDVKM. The CDR3 is 11 residues long. Trimming stripped 5 bases from V and 9 bases from J, with 8 bases between. The CDR3 sequence is CASSPSRPQHF. CDR3 coding DNA: TGTGCCAGCAGTCCCAGTCGGCCCCAGCATTTT.